This T cell receptor (beta chain) derives from a study of PD-L1 blockade in urothelial cancer. TCRdb's copy holds only in-frame clones and misses some; the assay was immunoSEQ multiplex PCR. The sample lists almost 50,000 clones, about 86% occurring once. Trimming removed 4 bases from V and 5 bases from J; junction bases left unmatched: 5. The CDR3 contains 14 residues. Germline V lookup: CDR1 SGHRS, CDR2 YFSETQ. Noted time point: pretreatment peripheral blood. This chain connects TRBV5-1 to TRBJ2-2; 7 positions agree with TRBD1. The sequencing used PBMCs, collected around atezolizumab (anti-PD-L1) treatment. This TCR was sampled from a man between 65 and 85 years old with urothelial cancer. CDR3 sequence reads: CASSMDRSTGELFF. The CDR3 region has the DNA TGCGCCAGCAGCATGGACAGGAGTACCGGGGAGCTGTTTTTT.